Listed below are T cell receptor beta chains from one sample, sequenced in a study of identical twins. MiXCR, applied by TCRdb to the 5' RACE reads, yields one record per CDR3 protein. Of over 500,000 distinct CDR3 sequences in the sample, 22% were seen once. This same sample was also taken into another study, of T cells expressing NK-cell markers.

Sequenced material: CD4+ T cells sorted from blood. The receptors were gathered from a young woman in good health. CDR3s include the opening cysteine and the closing phenylalanine or tryptophan. Each record gives: clone size, V gene, J gene, D gene, CDR3 DNA, CDR3 protein. A D gene is named only where the DNA matches it firmly. Clone size is shown for a subset of rows, as once, few, many or a class of expanded clone.

size: .; V: TRBV6-5; J: TRBJ1-6; D: .; DNA: TGTGCCAGCAGGATCTATAATTCACCCCTCCACTTT; CDR3: CASRIYNSPLHF
size: .; V: TRBV7-9; J: TRBJ2-1; D: .; DNA: TGTGCCAGCAGCATCCGGGAAAGCAATGAGCAGTTCTTC; CDR3: CASSIRESNEQFF
size: many; V: TRBV6-5; J: TRBJ1-1; D: .; DNA: TGTGCCAGCAGTTACGGCGGACTTTTGAACACTGAAGCTTTCTTT; CDR3: CASSYGGLLNTEAFF
size: few; V: TRBV20-1; J: TRBJ2-1; D: TRBD2; DNA: TGCAGTGCTAGCGGGAGGGCCTTCAATGAGCAGTTCTTC; CDR3: CSASGRAFNEQFF
size: few; V: TRBV5-5; J: TRBJ1-1; D: TRBD1; DNA: TGTGCCAGCAGCTTGGAGGGGGCGAATGAAGCTTTCTTT; CDR3: CASSLEGANEAFF
size: few; V: TRBV7-2; J: TRBJ2-3; D: TRBD2; DNA: TGTGCCAGCAGCTTAGGGGCGGCAGCGGGAGGGCCGGATACGCAGTATTTT; CDR3: CASSLGAAAGGPDTQYF
size: few; V: TRBV7-2; J: TRBJ2-7; D: .; DNA: TGTGCCAGCAGCTACACGGAAGGCTACGAGCAGTACTTC; CDR3: CASSYTEGYEQYF
size: many; V: TRBV12-3/TRBV12-4; J: TRBJ2-1; D: .; DNA: TGTGCCAGCAGTTTAGAACAGGCTGCGCAGTTCTTC; CDR3: CASSLEQAAQFF
size: .; V: TRBV7-9; J: TRBJ2-3; D: .; DNA: TGTGCCAGCAGCCCTCTAAGGGCACAGGGTAGCACAGATACGCAGTATTTT; CDR3: CASSPLRAQGSTDTQYF
size: .; V: TRBV6-2/TRBV6-3; J: TRBJ2-2; D: .; DNA: TGTGCCAGCAGTTCAGAGAACACCGGGGAGCTGTTTTTT; CDR3: CASSSENTGELFF
size: .; V: TRBV20-1; J: TRBJ2-7; D: TRBD2; DNA: TGCAGTGCCCTAGCGGGAGGGCTCTCCTACGAGCAGTACTTC; CDR3: CSALAGGLSYEQYF
size: .; V: TRBV27; J: TRBJ1-3; D: .; DNA: TGTGCCAGCAGTTTGCGGGGGAGCCTTGGAGGAAACACCATATATTTT; CDR3: CASSLRGSLGGNTIYF
size: .; V: TRBV6-1; J: TRBJ2-2; D: .; DNA: TGTGCCAGCAGACCACAGGAGGACACCGGGGAGCTGTTTTTT; CDR3: CASRPQEDTGELFF
size: few; V: TRBV5-1; J: TRBJ2-7; D: .; DNA: TGCGCCAGCAGCTCGATACAGGGATCCTACGAGCAGTACTTC; CDR3: CASSSIQGSYEQYF
size: .; V: TRBV6-1; J: TRBJ1-4; D: .; DNA: TGTGCCAGCAGCGTAGAAGGGATCCGGTCTAATGAAAAACTGTTTTTT; CDR3: CASSVEGIRSNEKLFF
size: few; V: TRBV6-1; J: TRBJ2-5; D: TRBD1; DNA: TGTGCCAGCAGTGGTCAGGGACAGGGTAGGCAGACCCAGTACTTC; CDR3: CASSGQGQGRQTQYF
size: few; V: TRBV4-2; J: TRBJ2-7; D: .; DNA: TGTGCCAGCAGCCAAGATAAGGGGGCCTACGAGCAGTACTTC; CDR3: CASSQDKGAYEQYF
size: .; V: TRBV10-2; J: TRBJ2-7; D: .; DNA: TGCGCCAGCAGTGAGTCCCAAGACTCTCGGTACGAGCAGTACTTC; CDR3: CASSESQDSRYEQYF
size: .; V: TRBV7-9; J: TRBJ2-7; D: .; DNA: TGTGCCAGCAGCTGGGCTGGGAGTTACTCCTACGAGCAGTACTTC; CDR3: CASSWAGSYSYEQYF
size: many; V: TRBV20-1; J: TRBJ1-2; D: TRBD1; DNA: TGCAGTGCTAGGGTAGGGCAGGGGGTCCCGTCGCATCCAGGTCGTGGCTACACCTTC; CDR3: CSARVGQGVPSHPGRGYTF
size: few; V: TRBV15; J: TRBJ1-1; D: .; DNA: TGTGCCACCAGCAGAGTTCTCAGAACAACGGCGGACACTGAAGCTTTCTTT; CDR3: CATSRVLRTTADTEAFF
size: .; V: TRBV12-3/TRBV12-4; J: TRBJ1-1; D: TRBD1; DNA: TGTGCCAGCAGTTTGATCAGGGGGACTGAAGCTTTCTTT; CDR3: CASSLIRGTEAFF
size: .; V: TRBV5-1; J: TRBJ2-3; D: .; DNA: TGCGCCACCAGGCCGGGGTCGGTAGATACGCAGTATTTT; CDR3: CATRPGSVDTQYF
size: .; V: TRBV18; J: TRBJ2-6; D: TRBD1; DNA: TGTGCCAGCTCACCCCTCGGGGACAGGGGTTACTCTGGGGCCAACGTCCTGACTTTC; CDR3: CASSPLGDRGYSGANVLTF
size: .; V: TRBV4-3; J: TRBJ2-2; D: .; DNA: TGCGCCAGCAGCCAAGATATAAGCGAATACACCGGGGAGCTGTTTTTT; CDR3: CASSQDISEYTGELFF
size: .; V: TRBV10-3; J: TRBJ2-3; D: TRBD2; DNA: TGTGCCATCAGCTTGACTAGCGGGAGAACAGATACGCAGTATTTT; CDR3: CAISLTSGRTDTQYF
size: .; V: TRBV20-1; J: TRBJ2-5; D: .; DNA: TGCAGTGCTATCGGGCCGCAAGAGACCCAGTACTTC; CDR3: CSAIGPQETQYF
size: few; V: TRBV9; J: TRBJ1-2; D: TRBD1; DNA: TGTGCCAGCAGCGCCCCCGGGACAGGGTTGCGCTACACCTTC; CDR3: CASSAPGTGLRYTF
size: few; V: TRBV9; J: TRBJ2-2; D: .; DNA: TGTGCCAGCTCTCGTAAGCAGGCCGGAGCCGGGGAGCTGTTTTTT; CDR3: CASSRKQAGAGELFF
size: .; V: TRBV12-3/TRBV12-4; J: TRBJ2-5; D: TRBD2; DNA: TGTGCCAGCAGTTCGGGCGGCCGGCTAGCGGGCCAAGAGACCCAGTACTTC; CDR3: CASSSGGRLAGQETQYF
size: many; V: TRBV12-3/TRBV12-4; J: TRBJ1-3; D: .; DNA: TGTGCCAGCAGTCCCGGGGGCTCTGGAAACACCATATATTTT; CDR3: CASSPGGSGNTIYF
size: few; V: TRBV20-1; J: TRBJ1-1; D: .; DNA: TGCAGTGCTAGCGGGGTCACTGAAGCTTTCTTT; CDR3: CSASGVTEAFF